The present TCR beta chain was sequenced within a study of cytomegalovirus exposure and HLA in healthy donors. The trim removed 5 bases at V and 5 bases at J, leaving 5 bases unmatched. CDR3 size: 15 residues. Germline lookup yields CDR1 SNHLY and CDR2 FYNNEI. Study-level points and caveats: Productive status was seen about 90% or about 30% of the time for most TCR beta V segments in an earlier analysis.

On this clone itself: Its specificity is unknown.

With 60 Vbeta and 13 Jbeta primers, the PCR was carried out. Per the authors' pipeline: About 12 million of 80 million to 85 million unique TCR beta chains were shared, per a later count. Sequenced by immunoSEQ multiplex PCR; TCRdb stores in-frame clones only, minus some. D and trimming were read from the DNA, whereas the V and J calls and clone size are those reported in that table. This table holds around 110,000 clones, 65% to 85% found once. The receptor was derived from a man younger than 30 in good health and CMV-seronegative. Sample: PBMCs. The chain employs TRBV2 and TRBJ2-5; 13 bases fit TRBD2. The CDR3 DNA sequence: TGTGCCAGCAGTCTACTAGCGGGGGGGCCCGAGACCCAGTACTTC. Protein product: CASSLLAGGPETQYF.